This T cell receptor (beta chain) was sequenced during a study of blood T cell repertoires in COVID-19. As for the study in general: From the United States, Italy and Spain came samples of acute and convalescent COVID-19. PBMCs, B-cell-depleted T cells, or T cells were the source of the cDNA or gDNA that made up the material.

Generated by immunoSEQ multiplex PCR, the TCRdb table keeps only in-frame clones and is missing some. The data show roughly 190,000 clones, with 82% seen just once and 7.8% held by the top ten. This clone was seen more than once but under ten times. Germline CDR1 reads LNHDA; CDR2 reads SQIVND (reference sequence). Trimming cost V 8 bases and J 0 bases; bases outside gene matches: 6. The CDR3 is made up of 15 amino acids. The genes are TRBV19 and TRBJ2-5, with 10 bases fitting TRBD1. The sequence came from a woman aged 55-70 years with COVID-19, enrolled during active disease. Sequenced: peripheral blood. This CDR3 reads CASRGTGAYQETQYF. The CDR3 nucleotides are TGTGCCAGTCGTGGGACAGGGGCTTACCAAGAGACCCAGTACTTC.